This TCR beta chain was sequenced during a study of blood T cell repertoires in COVID-19. Study information: COVID-19 samples collected from the United States, Italy and Spain covered acute and convalescent phases. In each case, the material was cDNA or gDNA derived from T cells, B-cell-depleted T cells, or PBMCs.

Authors' data handling: How many nucleated cells were present was estimated from reference gene primer amplification. Assay used: immunoSEQ multiplex PCR; TCRdb lists only in-frame clones, some missing. The DNA gave D and trimming, while V, J and clone size come from that table. The top ten clones hold about 11% of a sample with under 300,000 clones, approximately 85% of them seen once. Sequencing was done on a sample of peripheral blood. The receptor comes from a woman in her sixties or seventies with acute or convalescent COVID-19.

The CDR3 DNA reads as TGTGCCAGCACCCTCTCAGCGGGTTCAGACGAGCAGTTCTTC. Its translation: CASTLSAGSDEQFF. The chain joins TRBV7-3 to TRBJ2-1; a possible D gene is TRBD2 (6 bases). Trimming cost V 7 bases and J 10 bases, with 20 bases left between them. The CDR3 sequence is 14 residues long. The germline V gene has CDR1 SGHTA and CDR2 FQGTGA.